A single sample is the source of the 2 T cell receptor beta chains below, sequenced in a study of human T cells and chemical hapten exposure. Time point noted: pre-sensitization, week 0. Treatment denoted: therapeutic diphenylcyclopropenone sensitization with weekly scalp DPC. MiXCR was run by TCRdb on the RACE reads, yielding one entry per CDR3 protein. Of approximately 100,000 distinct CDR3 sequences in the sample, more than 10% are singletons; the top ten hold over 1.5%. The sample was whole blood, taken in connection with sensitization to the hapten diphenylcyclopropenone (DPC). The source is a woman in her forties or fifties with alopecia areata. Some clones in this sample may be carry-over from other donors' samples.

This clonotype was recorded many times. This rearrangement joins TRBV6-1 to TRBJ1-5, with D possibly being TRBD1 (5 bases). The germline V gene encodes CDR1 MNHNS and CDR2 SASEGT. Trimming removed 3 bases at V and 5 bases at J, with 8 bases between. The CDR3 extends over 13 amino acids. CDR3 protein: CASSDRADQPQHF. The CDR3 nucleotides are TGTGCCAGCAGTGACAGGGCGGATCAGCCCCAGCATTTT.

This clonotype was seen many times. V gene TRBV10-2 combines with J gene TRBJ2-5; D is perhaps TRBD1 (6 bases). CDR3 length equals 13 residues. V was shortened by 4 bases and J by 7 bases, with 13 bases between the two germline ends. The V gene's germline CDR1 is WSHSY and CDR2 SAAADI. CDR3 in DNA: TGCGCCAGCAGTGCCTCGACAGGCGGGACCCAGTACTTC. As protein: CASSASTGGTQYF.